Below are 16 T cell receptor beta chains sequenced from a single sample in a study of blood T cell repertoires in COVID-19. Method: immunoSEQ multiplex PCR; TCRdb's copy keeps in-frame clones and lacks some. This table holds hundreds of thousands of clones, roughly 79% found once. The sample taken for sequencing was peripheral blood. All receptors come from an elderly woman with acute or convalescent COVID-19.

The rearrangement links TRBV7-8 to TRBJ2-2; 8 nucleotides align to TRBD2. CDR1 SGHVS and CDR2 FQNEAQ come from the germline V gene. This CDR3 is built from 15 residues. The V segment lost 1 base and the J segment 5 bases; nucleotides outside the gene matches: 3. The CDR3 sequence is CASSLDGTRTGELFF. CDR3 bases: TGTGCCAGCAGCTTAGATGGGACTAGGACCGGGGAGCTGTTTTTT. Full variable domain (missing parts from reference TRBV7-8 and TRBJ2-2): GAGVSQSPRYKVAKRGQDVALRCDPISGHVSLFWYQQALGQGPEFLTYFQNEAQLDKSGLPSDRFFAERPEGSVSTLKIQRTQQEDSAVYLCASSLDGTRTGELFFGEGSRLTVL.

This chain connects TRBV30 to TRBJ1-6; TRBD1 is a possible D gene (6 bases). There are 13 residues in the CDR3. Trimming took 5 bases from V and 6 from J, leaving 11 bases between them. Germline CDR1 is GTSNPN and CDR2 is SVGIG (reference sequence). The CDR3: CAWCGQLNSPLHF. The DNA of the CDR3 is TGTGCCTGGTGTGGACAGCTTAATTCACCCCTCCACTTT. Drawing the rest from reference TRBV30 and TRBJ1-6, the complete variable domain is SQTIHQWPATLVQPVGSPLSLECTVEGTSNPNLYWYRQAAGRGLQLLFYSVGIGQISSEVPQNLSASRPQDRQFILSSKKLLLSDSGFYLCAWCGQLNSPLHFGNGTRLTVT.

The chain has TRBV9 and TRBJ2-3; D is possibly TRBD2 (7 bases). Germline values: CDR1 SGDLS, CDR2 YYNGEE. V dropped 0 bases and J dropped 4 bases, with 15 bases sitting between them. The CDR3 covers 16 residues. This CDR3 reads CASSVVGGGVADTQYF. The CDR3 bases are TGTGCCAGCAGCGTAGTCGGCGGGGGCGTTGCAGATACGCAGTATTTT.

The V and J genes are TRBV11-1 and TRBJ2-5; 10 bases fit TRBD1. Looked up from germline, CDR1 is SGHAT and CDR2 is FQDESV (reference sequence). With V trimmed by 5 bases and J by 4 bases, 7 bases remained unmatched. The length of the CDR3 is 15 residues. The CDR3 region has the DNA TGTGCCAGCAGCGCCGGGACAGGGGTTGGAGAGACCCAGTACTTC. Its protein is CASSAGTGVGETQYF.

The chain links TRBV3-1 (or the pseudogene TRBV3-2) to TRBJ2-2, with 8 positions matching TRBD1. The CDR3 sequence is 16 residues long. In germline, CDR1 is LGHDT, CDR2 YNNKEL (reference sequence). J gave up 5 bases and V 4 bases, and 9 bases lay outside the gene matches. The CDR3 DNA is TGTGCCAGCAGCCCCTACCGAGACAGGGGAACCGGGGAGCTGTTTTTT. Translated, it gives CASSPYRDRGTGELFF.

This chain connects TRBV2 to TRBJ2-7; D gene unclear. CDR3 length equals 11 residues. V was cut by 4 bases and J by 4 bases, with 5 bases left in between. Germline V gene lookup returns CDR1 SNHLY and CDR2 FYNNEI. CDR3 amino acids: CASSAGYEQYF. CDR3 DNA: TGTGCCAGCAGTGCAGGATACGAGCAGTACTTC.

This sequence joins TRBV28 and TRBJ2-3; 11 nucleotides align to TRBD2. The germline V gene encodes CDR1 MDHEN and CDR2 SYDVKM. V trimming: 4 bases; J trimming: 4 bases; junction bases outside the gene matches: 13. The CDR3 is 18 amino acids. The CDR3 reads CASSSLRDTSGRPDTQYF. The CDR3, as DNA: TGTGCCAGCAGTTCACTGCGGGATACTAGCGGGAGACCAGATACGCAGTATTTT. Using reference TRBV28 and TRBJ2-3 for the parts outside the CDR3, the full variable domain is DVKVTQSSRYLVKRTGEKVFLECVQDMDHENMFWYRQDPGLGLRLIYFSYDVKMKEKGDIPEGYSVSREKKERFSLILESASTNQTSMYLCASSSLRDTSGRPDTQYFGPGTRLTVL.

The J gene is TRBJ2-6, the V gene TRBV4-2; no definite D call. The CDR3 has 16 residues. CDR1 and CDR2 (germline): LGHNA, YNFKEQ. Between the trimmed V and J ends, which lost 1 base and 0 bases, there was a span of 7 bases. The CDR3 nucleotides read TGTGCCAGCAGCCAAGGATCTAGCTCTGGGGCCAACGTCCTGACTTTC. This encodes CASSQGSSSGANVLTF.

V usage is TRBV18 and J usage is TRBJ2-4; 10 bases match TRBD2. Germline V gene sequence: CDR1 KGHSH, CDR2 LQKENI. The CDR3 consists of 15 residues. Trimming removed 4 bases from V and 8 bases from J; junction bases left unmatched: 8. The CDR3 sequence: CASSQREGPRDIQYF. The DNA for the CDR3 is TGTGCCAGCTCACAGCGGGAGGGCCCTCGAGACATTCAGTACTTC.

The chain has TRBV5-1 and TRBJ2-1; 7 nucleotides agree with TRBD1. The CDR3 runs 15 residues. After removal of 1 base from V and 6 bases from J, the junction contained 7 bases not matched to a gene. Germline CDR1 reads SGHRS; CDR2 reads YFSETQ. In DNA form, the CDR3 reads TGCGCCAGCAGCTTGAGAGAGGGGGCTGTCAATGAGCAGTTCTTC. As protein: CASSLREGAVNEQFF.

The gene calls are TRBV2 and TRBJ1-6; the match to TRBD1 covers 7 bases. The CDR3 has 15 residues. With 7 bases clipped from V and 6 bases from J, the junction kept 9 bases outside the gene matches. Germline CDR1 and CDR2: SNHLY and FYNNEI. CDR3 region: CASTGQDPLNSPLHF. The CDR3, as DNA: TGTGCCAGCACCGGACAGGACCCCCTTAATTCACCCCTCCACTTT.

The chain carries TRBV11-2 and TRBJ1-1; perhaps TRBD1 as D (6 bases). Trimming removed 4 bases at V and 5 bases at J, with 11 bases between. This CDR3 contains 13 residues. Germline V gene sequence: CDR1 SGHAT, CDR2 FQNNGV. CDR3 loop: CASSYDRRTEAFF. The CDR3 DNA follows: TGTGCCAGCAGCTATGACAGGCGAACTGAAGCTTTCTTT. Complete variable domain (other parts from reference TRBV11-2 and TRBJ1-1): EAGVAQSPRYKIIEKRQSVAFWCNPISGHATLYWYQQILGQGPKLLIQFQNNGVVDDSQLPKDRFSAERLKGVDSTLKIQPAKLEDSAVYLCASSYDRRTEAFFGQGTRLTVV.

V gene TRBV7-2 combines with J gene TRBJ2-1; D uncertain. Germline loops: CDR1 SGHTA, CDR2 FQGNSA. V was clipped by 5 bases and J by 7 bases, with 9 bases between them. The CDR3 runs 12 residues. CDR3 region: CASSPARNEQFF. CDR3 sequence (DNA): TGTGCCAGCAGCCCAGCTAGGAATGAGCAGTTCTTC.

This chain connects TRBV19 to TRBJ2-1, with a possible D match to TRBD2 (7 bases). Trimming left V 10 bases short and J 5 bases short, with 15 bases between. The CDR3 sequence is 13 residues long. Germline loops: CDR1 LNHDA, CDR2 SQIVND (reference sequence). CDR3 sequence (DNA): TGTGCCACCAAGGGGGGGCCCCACAATGAGCAGTTCTTC. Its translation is CATKGGPHNEQFF. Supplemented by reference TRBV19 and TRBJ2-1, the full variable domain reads DGGITQSPKYLFRKEGQNVTLSCEQNLNHDAMYWYRQDPGQGLRLIYYSQIVNDFQKGDIAEGYSVSREKKESFPLTVTSAQKNPTAFYLCATKGGPHNEQFFGPGTRLTVL.

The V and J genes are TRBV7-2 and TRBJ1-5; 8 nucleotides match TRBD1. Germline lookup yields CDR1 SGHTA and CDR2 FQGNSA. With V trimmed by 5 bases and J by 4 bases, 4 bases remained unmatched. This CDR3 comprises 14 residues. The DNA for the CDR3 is TGTGCCAGCAGCCAGGACAGGGCGAATCAGCCCCAGCATTTT. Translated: CASSQDRANQPQHF.

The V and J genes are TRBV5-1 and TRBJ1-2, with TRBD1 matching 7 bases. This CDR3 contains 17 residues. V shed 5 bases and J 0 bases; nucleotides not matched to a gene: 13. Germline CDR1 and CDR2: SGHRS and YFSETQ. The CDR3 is CASRQAGTVGSNYGYTF. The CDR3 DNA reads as TGCGCCAGCAGGCAAGCCGGGACAGTGGGATCTAACTATGGCTACACCTTC. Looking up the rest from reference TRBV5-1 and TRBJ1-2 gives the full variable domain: KAGVTQTPRYLIKTRGQQVTLSCSPISGHRSVSWYQQTPGQGLQFLFEYFSETQRNKGNFPGRFSGRQFSNSRSEMNVSTLELGDSALYLCASRQAGTVGSNYGYTFGSGTRLTVV.